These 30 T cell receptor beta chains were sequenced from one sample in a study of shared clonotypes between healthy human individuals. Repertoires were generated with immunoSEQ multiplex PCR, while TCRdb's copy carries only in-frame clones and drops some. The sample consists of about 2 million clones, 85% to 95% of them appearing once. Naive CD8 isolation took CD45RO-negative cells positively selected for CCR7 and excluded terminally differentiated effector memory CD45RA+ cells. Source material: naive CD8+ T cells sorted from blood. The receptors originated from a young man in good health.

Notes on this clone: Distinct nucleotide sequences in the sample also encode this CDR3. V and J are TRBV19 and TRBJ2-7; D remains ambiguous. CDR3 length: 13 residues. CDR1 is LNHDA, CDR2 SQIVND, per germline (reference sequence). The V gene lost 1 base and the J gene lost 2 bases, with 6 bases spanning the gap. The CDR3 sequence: CASSIGRTYEQYF. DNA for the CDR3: TGTGCCAGTAGTATAGGGCGGACCTACGAGCAGTACTTC. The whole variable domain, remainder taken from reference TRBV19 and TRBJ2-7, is DGGITQSPKYLFRKEGQNVTLSCEQNLNHDAMYWYRQDPGQGLRLIYYSQIVNDFQKGDIAEGYSVSREKKESFPLTVTSAQKNPTAFYLCASSIGRTYEQYFGPGTRLTVT.

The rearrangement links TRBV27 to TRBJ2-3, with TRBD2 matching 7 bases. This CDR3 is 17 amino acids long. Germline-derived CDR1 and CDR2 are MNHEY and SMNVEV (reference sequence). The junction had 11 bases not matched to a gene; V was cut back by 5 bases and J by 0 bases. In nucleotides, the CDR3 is TGTGCCAGCAGTGCCCTTACTATAGCGGGTAGCACAGATACGCAGTATTTT. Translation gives CASSALTIAGSTDTQYF.

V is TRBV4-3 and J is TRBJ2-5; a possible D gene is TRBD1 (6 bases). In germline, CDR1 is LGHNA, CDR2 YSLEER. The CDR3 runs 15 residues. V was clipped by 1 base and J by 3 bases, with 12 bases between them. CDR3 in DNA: TGCGCCAGCAGCCAAGCCAACAGGGAAAAAGAGACCCAGTACTTC. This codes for CASSQANREKETQYF.

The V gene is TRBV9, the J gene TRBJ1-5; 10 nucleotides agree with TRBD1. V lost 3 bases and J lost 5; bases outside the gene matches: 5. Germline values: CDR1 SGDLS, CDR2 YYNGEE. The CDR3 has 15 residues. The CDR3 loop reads CASSAGGTGDQPQHF. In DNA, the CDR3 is TGTGCCAGCAGCGCCGGAGGGACAGGGGATCAGCCCCAGCATTTT.

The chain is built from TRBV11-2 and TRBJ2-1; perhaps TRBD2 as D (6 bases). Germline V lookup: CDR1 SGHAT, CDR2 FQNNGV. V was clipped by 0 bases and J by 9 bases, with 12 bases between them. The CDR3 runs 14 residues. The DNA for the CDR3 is TGTGCCAGCAGCTTAGAGGCTAGCGCGAGTGAGCAGTTCTTC. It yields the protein CASSLEASASEQFF.

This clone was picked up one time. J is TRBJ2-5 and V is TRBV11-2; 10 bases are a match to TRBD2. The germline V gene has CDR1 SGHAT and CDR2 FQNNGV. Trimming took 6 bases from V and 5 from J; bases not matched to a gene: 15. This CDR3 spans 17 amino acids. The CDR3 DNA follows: TGTGCCAGCAGTTCATCCCTTAGAGCGGGAGGGGGGGAGACCCAGTACTTC. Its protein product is CASSSSLRAGGGETQYF.

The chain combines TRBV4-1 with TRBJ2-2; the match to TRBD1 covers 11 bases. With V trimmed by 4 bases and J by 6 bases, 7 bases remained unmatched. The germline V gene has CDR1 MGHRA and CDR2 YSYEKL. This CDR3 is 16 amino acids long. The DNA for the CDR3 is TGCGCCAGCAGCCTCGGACAGGGGGCGAATCCCGGGGAGCTGTTTTTT. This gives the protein CASSLGQGANPGELFF.

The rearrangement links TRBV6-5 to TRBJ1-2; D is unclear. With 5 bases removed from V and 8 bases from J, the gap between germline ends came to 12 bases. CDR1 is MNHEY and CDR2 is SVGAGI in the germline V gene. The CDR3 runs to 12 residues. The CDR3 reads CASSDDVGGYTF. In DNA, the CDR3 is TGTGCCAGCAGTGACGATGTCGGAGGCTACACCTTC.

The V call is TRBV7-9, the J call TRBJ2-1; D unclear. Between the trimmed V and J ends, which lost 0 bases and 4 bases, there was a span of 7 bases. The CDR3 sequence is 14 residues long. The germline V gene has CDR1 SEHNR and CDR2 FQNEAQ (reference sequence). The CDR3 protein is CASSLATAYNEQFF. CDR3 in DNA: TGTGCCAGCAGCTTAGCAACAGCTTACAATGAGCAGTTCTTC.

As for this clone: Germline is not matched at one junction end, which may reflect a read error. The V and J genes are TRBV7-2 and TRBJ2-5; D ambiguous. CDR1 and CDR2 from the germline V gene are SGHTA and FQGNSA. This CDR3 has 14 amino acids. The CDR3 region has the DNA TGTGTCAGCAGCCTACCAGCAGGCAGGGAGACCCAGTACTTC. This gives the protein CVSSLPAGRETQYF.

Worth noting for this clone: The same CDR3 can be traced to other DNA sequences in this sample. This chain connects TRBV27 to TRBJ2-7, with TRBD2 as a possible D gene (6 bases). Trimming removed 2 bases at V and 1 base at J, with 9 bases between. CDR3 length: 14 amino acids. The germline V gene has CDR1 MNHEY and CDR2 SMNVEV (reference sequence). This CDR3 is CASSLLGRSYEQYF. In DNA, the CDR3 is TGTGCCAGCAGTTTACTGGGGAGGTCCTACGAGCAGTACTTC.

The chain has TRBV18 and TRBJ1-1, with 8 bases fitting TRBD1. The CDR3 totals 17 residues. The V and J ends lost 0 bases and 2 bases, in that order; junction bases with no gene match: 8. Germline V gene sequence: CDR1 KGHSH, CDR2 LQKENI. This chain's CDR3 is CASSPPTGTGLNTEAFF. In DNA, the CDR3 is TGTGCCAGCTCACCACCGACGGGGACAGGTCTAAACACTGAAGCTTTCTTT.

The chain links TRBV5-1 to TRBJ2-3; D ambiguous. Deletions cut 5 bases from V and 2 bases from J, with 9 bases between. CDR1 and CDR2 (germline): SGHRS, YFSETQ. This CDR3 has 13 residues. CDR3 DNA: TGCGCCAGCAGTCCGGAGCCCACAGATACGCAGTATTTT. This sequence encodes CASSPEPTDTQYF.

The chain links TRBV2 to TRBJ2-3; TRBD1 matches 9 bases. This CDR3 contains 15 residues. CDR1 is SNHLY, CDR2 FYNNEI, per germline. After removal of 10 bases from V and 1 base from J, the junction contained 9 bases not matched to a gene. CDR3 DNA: TGTGCCATCCGCCTGAGGGACAGGGGCACAGATACGCAGTATTTT. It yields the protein CAIRLRDRGTDTQYF.

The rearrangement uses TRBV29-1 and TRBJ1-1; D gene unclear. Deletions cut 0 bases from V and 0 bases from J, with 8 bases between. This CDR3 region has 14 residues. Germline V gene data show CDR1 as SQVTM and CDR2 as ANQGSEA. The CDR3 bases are TGCAGCGTTGAAGATACGGGGTTGAACACTGAAGCTTTCTTT. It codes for CSVEDTGLNTEAFF. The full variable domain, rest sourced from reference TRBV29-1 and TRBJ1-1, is SAVISQKPSRDICQRGTSLTIQCQVDSQVTMMFWYRQQPGQSLTLIATANQGSEATYESGFVIDKFPISRPNLTFSTLTVSNMSPEDSSIYLCSVEDTGLNTEAFFGQGTRLTVV.

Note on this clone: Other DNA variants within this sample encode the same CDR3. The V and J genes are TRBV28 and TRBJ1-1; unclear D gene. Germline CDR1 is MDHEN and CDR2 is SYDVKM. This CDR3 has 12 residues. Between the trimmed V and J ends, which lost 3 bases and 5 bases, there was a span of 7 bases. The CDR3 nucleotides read TGTGCCAGCAGTTTCCGGGGTACTGAAGCTTTCTTT. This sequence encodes CASSFRGTEAFF. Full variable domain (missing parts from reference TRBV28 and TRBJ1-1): DVKVTQSSRYLVKRTGEKVFLECVQDMDHENMFWYRQDPGLGLRLIYFSYDVKMKEKGDIPEGYSVSREKKERFSLILESASTNQTSMYLCASSFRGTEAFFGQGTRLTVV.

CDR3 protein: CASSWIRGETQYF. CDR3 nucleotides: TGTGCCAGCAGCTGGATACGGGGCGAGACCCAGTACTTC. This rearrangement joins TRBV7-9 to TRBJ2-5, with D perhaps matching TRBD1 or TRBD2 (5 bases each). The V end was cut by 4 bases, the J end by 5 bases, with 11 bases between. The CDR3 contains 13 residues. From germline, CDR1 is SEHNR and CDR2 FQNEAQ (reference sequence).

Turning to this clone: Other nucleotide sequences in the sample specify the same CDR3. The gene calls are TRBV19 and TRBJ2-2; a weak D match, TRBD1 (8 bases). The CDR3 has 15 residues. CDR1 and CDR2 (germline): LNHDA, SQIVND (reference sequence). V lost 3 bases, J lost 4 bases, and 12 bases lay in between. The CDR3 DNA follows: TGTGCCAGTAGTATGGACAGGGAGGGCACCGGGGAGCTGTTTTTT. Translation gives CASSMDREGTGELFF.

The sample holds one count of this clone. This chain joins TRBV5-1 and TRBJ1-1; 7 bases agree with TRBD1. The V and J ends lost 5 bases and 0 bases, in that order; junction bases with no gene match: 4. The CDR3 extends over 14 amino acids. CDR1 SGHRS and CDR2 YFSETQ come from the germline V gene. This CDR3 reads CASRGDSLNTEAFF. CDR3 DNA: TGCGCCAGCAGAGGGGACAGCCTGAACACTGAAGCTTTCTTT.

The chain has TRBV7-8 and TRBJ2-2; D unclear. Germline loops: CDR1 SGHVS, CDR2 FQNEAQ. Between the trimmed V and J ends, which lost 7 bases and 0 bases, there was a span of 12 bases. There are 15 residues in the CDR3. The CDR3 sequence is CASTVSFANTGELFF. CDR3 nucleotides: TGTGCCAGCACCGTCTCGTTCGCGAACACCGGGGAGCTGTTTTTT. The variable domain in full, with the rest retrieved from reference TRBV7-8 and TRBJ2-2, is GAGVSQSPRYKVAKRGQDVALRCDPISGHVSLFWYQQALGQGPEFLTYFQNEAQLDKSGLPSDRFFAERPEGSVSTLKIQRTQQEDSAVYLCASTVSFANTGELFFGEGSRLTVL.

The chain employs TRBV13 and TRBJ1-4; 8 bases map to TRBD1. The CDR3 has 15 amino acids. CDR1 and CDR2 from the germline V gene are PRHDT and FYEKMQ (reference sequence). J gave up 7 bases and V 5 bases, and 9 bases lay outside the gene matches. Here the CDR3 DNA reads TGTGCCAGCAGCGGTGCCGGGACAGGCGGTGAAAAACTGTTTTTT. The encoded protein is CASSGAGTGGEKLFF.

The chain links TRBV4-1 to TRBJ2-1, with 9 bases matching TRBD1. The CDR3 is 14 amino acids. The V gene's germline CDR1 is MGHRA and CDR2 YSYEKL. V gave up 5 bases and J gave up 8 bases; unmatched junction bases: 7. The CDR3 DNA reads TGCGCCAGCAGCGTCGGGACAGGGTCTCATGAGCAGTTCTTC. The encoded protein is CASSVGTGSHEQFF.

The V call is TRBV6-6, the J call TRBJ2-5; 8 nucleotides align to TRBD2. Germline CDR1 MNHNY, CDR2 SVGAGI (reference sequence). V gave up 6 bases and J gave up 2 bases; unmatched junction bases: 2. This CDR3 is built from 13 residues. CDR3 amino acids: CASRKRGQETQYF. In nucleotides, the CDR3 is TGTGCCAGCAGGAAGCGGGGGCAAGAGACCCAGTACTTC.

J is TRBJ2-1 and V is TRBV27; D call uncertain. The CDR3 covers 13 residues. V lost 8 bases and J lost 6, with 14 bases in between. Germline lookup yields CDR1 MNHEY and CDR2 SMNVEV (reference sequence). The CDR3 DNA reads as TGTGCCAGCGGTCTTAAGGGATTCAATGAGCAGTTCTTC. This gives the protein CASGLKGFNEQFF.

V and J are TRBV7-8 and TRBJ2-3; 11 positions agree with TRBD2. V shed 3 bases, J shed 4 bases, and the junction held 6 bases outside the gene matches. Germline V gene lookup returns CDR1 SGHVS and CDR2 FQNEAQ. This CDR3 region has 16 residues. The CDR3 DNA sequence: TGTGCCAGCAGCTTCGTAGCGGGGGGGCCCTCAGATACGCAGTATTTT. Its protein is CASSFVAGGPSDTQYF. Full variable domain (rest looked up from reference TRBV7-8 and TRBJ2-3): GAGVSQSPRYKVAKRGQDVALRCDPISGHVSLFWYQQALGQGPEFLTYFQNEAQLDKSGLPSDRFFAERPEGSVSTLKIQRTQQEDSAVYLCASSFVAGGPSDTQYFGPGTRLTVL.

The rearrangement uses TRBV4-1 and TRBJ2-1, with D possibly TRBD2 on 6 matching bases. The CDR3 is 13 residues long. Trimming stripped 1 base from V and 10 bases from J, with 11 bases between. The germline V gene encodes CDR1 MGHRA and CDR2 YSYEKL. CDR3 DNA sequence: TGCGCCAGCAGCCAAGGCGGGACTCTCGAGCAGTTCTTC. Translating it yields CASSQGGTLEQFF.

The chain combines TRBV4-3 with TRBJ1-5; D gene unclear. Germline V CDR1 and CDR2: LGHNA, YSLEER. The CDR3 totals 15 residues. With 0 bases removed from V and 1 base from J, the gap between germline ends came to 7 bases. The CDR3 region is CASSQDVRSNQPQHF. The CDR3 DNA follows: TGCGCCAGCAGCCAAGATGTCAGGAGCAATCAGCCCCAGCATTTT.

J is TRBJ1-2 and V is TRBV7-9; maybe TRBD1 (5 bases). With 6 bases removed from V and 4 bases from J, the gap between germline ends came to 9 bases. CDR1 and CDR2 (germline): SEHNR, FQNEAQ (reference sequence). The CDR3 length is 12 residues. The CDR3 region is CASRTGAYGYTF. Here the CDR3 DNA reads TGTGCCAGCAGAACCGGGGCCTATGGCTACACCTTC.

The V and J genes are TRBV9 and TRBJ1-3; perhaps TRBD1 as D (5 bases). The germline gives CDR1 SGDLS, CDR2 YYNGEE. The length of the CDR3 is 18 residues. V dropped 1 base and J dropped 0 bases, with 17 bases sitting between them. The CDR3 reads CASSVLATAPSSGNTIYF. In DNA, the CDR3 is TGTGCCAGCAGCGTACTCGCGACAGCCCCATCCTCTGGAAACACCATATATTTT.

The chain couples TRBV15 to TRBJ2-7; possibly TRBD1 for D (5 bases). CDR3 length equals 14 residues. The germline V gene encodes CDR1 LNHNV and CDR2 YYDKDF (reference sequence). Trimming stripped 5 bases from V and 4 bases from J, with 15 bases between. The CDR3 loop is CATSWGPGNYEQYF. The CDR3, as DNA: TGTGCCACCAGCTGGGGCCCAGGGAATTACGAGCAGTACTTC.